This T cell receptor (beta chain) was found in a study of cytomegalovirus exposure and HLA in healthy donors. Background on the study: In a later analysis, it was reported that the roughly 120 validation repertoires had been produced on the same platform as the roughly 700 repertoires belonging to the first cohort. Study outcomes and limitations: Most sequenced TCRs were rare (though some public TCRs occurred in many donors).

Sequencing used immunoSEQ multiplex PCR; TCRdb keeps in-frame clones, though not all of them. Here the sample spans roughly 52,000 clones, around nine tenths being singletons. On this clone itself: The target antigen is unknown.

These donors were members of the approximately 120-subject validation cohort, a group separate from the approximately 700-subject first cohort. Germline loops: CDR1 SGHRS, CDR2 YFSETQ. This CDR3 contains 16 residues. J lost 2 bases, V lost 4 bases, and 9 bases had no gene match. J is TRBJ2-5 and V is TRBV5-1; 9 bases agree with TRBD1. This receptor was taken from a man aged 18 to 35 in good health and CMV-seronegative. Sequencing was done on a sample of PBMCs. CDR3 in amino acids: CASSLTGGAPQETQYF. CDR3 bases: TGCGCCAGCAGCCTAACAGGGGGCGCCCCTCAAGAGACCCAGTACTTC.